The 25 T cell receptor beta chains in this list originate from one sample, sequenced in a study of PD-1 blockade in mismatch repair-deficient tumors. Here immunoSEQ multiplex PCR was the method, and the copy in TCRdb shows in-frame clones only, minus some. The table includes about 51,000 clones, more than 65% detected once. The material sequenced was peripheral blood, taken 20 weeks after starting pembrolizumab. The source is an adult with mismatch repair-deficient cancer.

The CDR3 here is CASKISGSWLGSEQFF. In DNA, the CDR3 is TGTGCCAGTAAAATTAGCGGGAGCTGGCTCGGGAGTGAGCAGTTCTTC. The V gene is TRBV19, the J gene TRBJ2-1; 9 bases are a match to TRBD2. This CDR3 contains 16 residues. Germline lookup yields CDR1 LNHDA and CDR2 SQIVND (reference sequence). The ends lost 7 bases at V and 9 bases at J; junction bases unmatched: 16.

This rearrangement joins TRBV18 to TRBJ2-3; TRBD2 aligns across 8 bases. CDR3 length equals 15 residues. Germline V CDR1 and CDR2: KGHSH, LQKENI. V shed 1 base and J 1 base; nucleotides not matched to a gene: 1. CDR3 in DNA: TGTGCCAGCTCACCACAAGCGGGAGGCACAGATACGCAGTATTTT. Residues: CASSPQAGGTDTQYF.

The chain has TRBV5-6 and TRBJ1-3, with a weak D call TRBD1 (5 bases). Germline CDR1 reads SGHDT; CDR2 reads YYEEEE. The CDR3 consists of 15 residues. Trimming took 4 bases from V and 3 from J, leaving 14 bases between them. Here the CDR3 reads CASSTNPGFGNTIYF. In DNA, the CDR3 is TGTGCCAGCAGCACTAATCCAGGGTTTGGAAACACCATATATTTT.

V is TRBV2 and J is TRBJ2-1; TRBD2 matches 14 bases. The V segment lost 8 bases and the J segment 6 bases; nucleotides outside the gene matches: 3. CDR3 length equals 14 residues. Germline CDR1 is SNHLY and CDR2 is FYNNEI. Here the CDR3 reads CASGGTSGSNEQFF. CDR3 in DNA: TGTGCCAGCGGTGGGACTAGCGGGAGCAATGAGCAGTTCTTC. The whole variable domain, remainder taken from reference TRBV2 and TRBJ2-1, is EPEVTQTPSHQVTQMGQEVILRCVPISNHLYFYWYRQILGQKVEFLVSFYNNEISEKSEIFDDQFSVERPDGSNFTLKIRSTKLEDSAMYFCASGGTSGSNEQFFGPGTRLTVL.

This clone was seen more than once but under ten times. The V and J genes are TRBV30 and TRBJ1-2, with TRBD1 matching 7 bases. The CDR3 is 15 amino acids. Trimming took 0 bases from V and 4 from J; bases not matched to a gene: 8. Germline V CDR1 and CDR2: GTSNPN, SVGIG (reference sequence). The CDR3 region has the DNA TGTGCCTGGAGTGTCGGAACCGGGACAGCCTATGGCTACACCTTC. Its protein is CAWSVGTGTAYGYTF.

The rearrangement links TRBV18 to TRBJ2-2; 8 bases are shared with TRBD1. V trimming: 4 bases; J trimming: 0 bases; junction bases outside the gene matches: 4. CDR1 KGHSH and CDR2 LQKENI come from the germline V gene. This CDR3 spans 16 amino acids. Here the CDR3 DNA reads TGTGCCAGCTCACAGGCGGGACAGGCGAACACCGGGGAGCTGTTTTTT. Encoded protein: CASSQAGQANTGELFF.

The chain uses TRBV4-1 and TRBJ2-1; 7 bases are shared with TRBD2. The CDR3 has 16 amino acids. V shed 6 bases, J shed 7 bases, and the junction held 15 bases outside the gene matches. Per germline, CDR1 MGHRA and CDR2 YSYEKL. CDR3 DNA sequence: TGCGCCAGCAGTCATATGGGGGGGGGAGTCATGAATGAGCAGTTCTTC. Encoded protein: CASSHMGGGVMNEQFF.

The rearrangement uses TRBV5-4 and TRBJ2-1; 7 nucleotides align to TRBD1. This CDR3 contains 15 residues. In germline, CDR1 is SGHNT, CDR2 YYREEE (reference sequence). V trimming: 4 bases; J trimming: 5 bases; junction bases outside the gene matches: 9. The DNA for the CDR3 is TGTGCCAGCAGCCATCCTCGACAGGGAAACAATGAGCAGTTCTTC. It codes for CASSHPRQGNNEQFF. Variable domain in full (rest from reference TRBV5-4 and TRBJ2-1): ETGVTQSPTHLIKTRGQQVTLRCSSQSGHNTVSWYQQALGQGPQFIFQYYREEENGRGNFPPRFSGLQFPNYSSELNVNALELDDSALYLCASSHPRQGNNEQFFGPGTRLTVL.

The chain has TRBV19 and TRBJ2-5, with 7 bases lining up with TRBD2. Germline V gene lookup returns CDR1 LNHDA and CDR2 SQIVND (reference sequence). V dropped 4 bases and J dropped 2; count of bases not matched to a gene: 10. The CDR3 loop spans 16 amino acids. The CDR3 region has the DNA TGTGCCAGTAGTACGCTTGGACTAGTTGGGCAAGAGACCCAGTACTTC. Amino acids: CASSTLGLVGQETQYF.

The chain combines TRBV13 with TRBJ2-5, with D perhaps matching TRBD1 (6 bases). V gave up 2 bases and J gave up 4 bases, with 14 bases separating them. Looked up from germline, CDR1 is PRHDT and CDR2 is FYEKMQ (reference sequence). The CDR3 is 15 residues long. CDR3 DNA sequence: TGTGCCAGCAGCTTAAGGGGGATTTCGACAGAGACCCAGTACTTC. Its translation: CASSLRGISTETQYF.

The table lists this clone with a few counts. CDR3 protein: CASSTFIAGGSGELFF. CDR3 in DNA: TGTGCCAGTAGTACATTCATAGCGGGAGGCTCCGGGGAGCTGTTTTTT. The chain couples TRBV19 to TRBJ2-2, with 10 positions matching TRBD2. With 4 bases clipped from V and 6 bases from J, the junction kept 8 bases outside the gene matches. This CDR3 contains 16 residues. Per the germline V gene, CDR1 is LNHDA and CDR2 is SQIVND (reference sequence).

This clone showed up just a few times. The chain recombines TRBV7-3 with TRBJ1-1; no definite D call. Germline CDR1 reads SGHTA; CDR2 reads FQGTGA. CDR3 length: 13 residues. The germline V and J ends were trimmed by 1 base and 6 bases, with 9 bases remaining between them. CDR3 DNA: TGTGCCAGCAGCTTAAGAGGTGCCCCTGAAGCTTTCTTT. Its translation: CASSLRGAPEAFF.

V is TRBV6-6 and J is TRBJ1-1; D unresolved. The CDR3 sequence is 15 residues long. The germline gives CDR1 MNHNY, CDR2 SVGAGI (reference sequence). The V end was cut by 0 bases, the J end by 0 bases, with 8 bases between. For the CDR3, the DNA is TGTGCCAGCAGTTACTCGACCTGGATGAACACTGAAGCTTTCTTT. This sequence encodes CASSYSTWMNTEAFF.

V usage is TRBV16 and J usage is TRBJ1-1; D is unresolved. The CDR3 sequence is 13 residues long. CDR1 is KGHSY, CDR2 FQNENV, per germline. Trimming cost V 1 base and J 1 base, with 4 bases left between them. The CDR3 loop is CASSQWGNTEAFF. The CDR3 region has the DNA TGTGCCAGCAGCCAATGGGGGAACACTGAAGCTTTCTTT.

The rearrangement uses TRBV21-1 and TRBJ2-7; TRBD2, the D gene given by the table, was not confirmed from the DNA. TRBV21-1 is a known pseudogene. This CDR3 has 14 residues. The CDR3 reads CASSDGDPPYEQYF. The CDR3 DNA follows: TGTGCCAGCAGTGACGGAGACCCACCTTACGAGCAGTACTTC.

This clone has more than one count but fewer than ten. This rearrangement joins TRBV6-5 to TRBJ1-5; TRBD1 aligns across 7 bases. This CDR3 is built from 15 residues. Germline CDR1 and CDR2: MNHEY and SVGAGI. V shed 6 bases, J shed 1 base, and the junction held 6 bases outside the gene matches. The CDR3 region has the DNA TGTGCCAGCAGCCTAACAGGGGTGAGCAATCAGCCCCAGCATTTT. Translation gives CASSLTGVSNQPQHF.

This sequence joins TRBV6-6 and TRBJ1-2; D may be TRBD1 (6 bases). V lost 7 bases and J 3 bases, leaving 18 bases between the germline ends. Germline values: CDR1 MNHNY, CDR2 SVGAGI (reference sequence). The CDR3 has 15 amino acids. Here the CDR3 DNA reads TGTGCCAGCATTATGGACAGCCAGAACTACTATGGCTACACCTTC. Translation: CASIMDSQNYYGYTF.

The J gene is TRBJ1-2, the V gene TRBV7-9, with D uncertain. Germline values: CDR1 SEHNR, CDR2 FQNEAQ (reference sequence). With 3 bases removed from V and 0 bases from J, the gap between germline ends came to 11 bases. The CDR3 runs 15 residues. As DNA, the CDR3 is TGTGCCAGCAGCTTTTCCTGGTCGTCTAACTATGGCTACACCTTC. It specifies CASSFSWSSNYGYTF.

The chain has TRBV6-5 and TRBJ2-1, with 9 bases that match TRBD2. This CDR3 region has 15 residues. Germline CDR1 MNHEY, CDR2 SVGAGI. The trim removed 5 bases at V and 3 bases at J, leaving 5 bases unmatched. The CDR3 is CASSGETSGYNEQFF. The CDR3 nucleotides are TGTGCCAGCAGTGGCGAGACTAGCGGCTACAATGAGCAGTTCTTC.

The V and J genes are TRBV21-1 and TRBJ2-3; TRBD1 is taken as the D call from the table, unchecked against the DNA. TRBV21-1 counts as a pseudogene. CDR3 size: 16 residues. The CDR3 DNA reads as TGTGCCAGCAGCAATCTGACAGGGCCTAGCACAGATACGCAGTATTTT. It translates to CASSNLTGPSTDTQYF.

The chain employs TRBV6-6 and TRBJ2-2; TRBD1 matches 8 bases. With V trimmed by 4 bases and J by 5 bases, 9 bases remained unmatched. The CDR3 runs 16 residues. Per the germline V gene, CDR1 is MNHNY and CDR2 is SVGAGI (reference sequence). DNA of the CDR3: TGTGCCAGCAGTTCCAAAGACAGGGGTCGGACCGGGGAGCTGTTTTTT. Encoded protein: CASSSKDRGRTGELFF.

This clone was observed a few times. The chain employs TRBV30 and TRBJ2-7; 7 nucleotides match TRBD2. Germline V gene data show CDR1 as GTSNPN and CDR2 as SVGIG (reference sequence). Trimming removed 0 bases from V and 7 bases from J; junction bases left unmatched: 12. There are 15 residues in the CDR3. The CDR3 protein is CAWSVRLAEAQEQYF. CDR3 bases: TGTGCCTGGAGTGTACGCCTAGCGGAAGCCCAGGAGCAGTACTTC.

The J gene is TRBJ2-1, the V gene TRBV4-2, with 11 bases identical to TRBD2. The CDR3 is made up of 15 amino acids. In germline, CDR1 is LGHNA, CDR2 YNFKEQ. Trimming removed 3 bases from V and 10 bases from J; junction bases left unmatched: 8. CDR3 protein: CASSHTSGSFGEQFF. CDR3 in DNA: TGTGCCAGCAGCCACACTAGCGGGAGCTTTGGAGAGCAGTTCTTC.

This chain joins TRBV30 and TRBJ2-1; D remains unclear. The CDR3 covers 11 residues. V lost 4 bases to trimming and J lost 6 bases, with 7 bases between them. Germline loops: CDR1 GTSNPN, CDR2 SVGIG (reference sequence). CDR3 bases: TGTGCCTGGACAGCAAGCAATGAGCAGTTCTTC. Its protein product is CAWTASNEQFF.

Only one count was recorded for this clone. The CDR3 here is CASSSSYYEQYF. In nucleotides, the CDR3 is TGTGCCAGCAGCTCTTCATACTACGAGCAGTACTTC. The chain links TRBV7-6 to TRBJ2-7; unclear D gene. CDR1 and CDR2 (germline): SGHVS, FNYEAQ. The length of the CDR3 is 12 residues. V dropped 4 bases and J dropped 3 bases, with 7 bases sitting between them.